Below are 8 T cell receptor beta chains sequenced from a single sample in a study of cytomegalovirus exposure and HLA in healthy donors. PCR involved 60 Vbeta and 13 Jbeta primers. Clones were read by immunoSEQ multiplex PCR, and TCRdb kept only the in-frame ones, dropping some. The table records approximately 140,000 clones, around 85% of them present only once. Sample: PBMCs. The receptors were sampled from a man aged 40-50 years in good health and CMV-seropositive.

V is TRBV29-1 and J is TRBJ2-5, with no clear D. The CDR3 covers 14 residues. The V end was cut by 0 bases, the J end by 4 bases, with 12 bases between. Germline V gene sequence: CDR1 SQVTM, CDR2 ANQGSEA. The CDR3 DNA is TGCAGCGTTGAAGAAGAGAATAAATTAGAGACCCAGTACTTC. Its translation: CSVEEENKLETQYF.

This chain connects TRBV2 to TRBJ2-2, with TRBD2 identical over 13 bases. Per germline, CDR1 SNHLY and CDR2 FYNNEI. CDR3 length: 14 amino acids. The V and J ends lost 6 bases and 7 bases, in that order; junction bases with no gene match: 2. CDR3 residues: CASRTSGGSGELFF. The CDR3 coding sequence is TGTGCCAGCAGGACTAGCGGGGGGAGCGGGGAGCTGTTTTTT.

The CDR3 DNA sequence: TGTGCCAGCAGCTATATACAGGGACCCAGCTATGGCTACACCTTC. Translation: CASSYIQGPSYGYTF. This chain uses TRBV11-2 with TRBJ1-2; D may be TRBD1 (6 bases). The CDR3 has 15 residues. Germline CDR1 reads SGHAT; CDR2 reads FQNNGV. V was cut by 4 bases and J by 4 bases, with 16 bases left in between.

The J gene is TRBJ2-7, the V gene TRBV27, with D possibly being TRBD1 (5 bases). CDR3 length: 15 residues. Trimming removed 8 bases at V and 4 bases at J, with 21 bases between. Germline V lookup: CDR1 MNHEY, CDR2 SMNVEV (reference sequence). Here the CDR3 reads CASASLQGYSYEQYF. The CDR3, as DNA: TGTGCCAGCGCCTCACTGCAGGGATACTCTTACGAGCAGTACTTC.

The chain combines TRBV13 with TRBJ2-1; 14 positions agree with TRBD2. V was clipped by 6 bases and J by 8 bases; unmatched bases: 6. Germline-derived CDR1 and CDR2 are PRHDT and FYEKMQ (reference sequence). The CDR3 contains 15 residues. Here the CDR3 DNA reads TGTGCCAGCAGGGCCGGGACTAGCGGGAGCTATGAGCAGTTCTTC. Its protein product is CASRAGTSGSYEQFF. The entire variable domain, with the rest obtained from reference TRBV13 and TRBJ2-1, is as follows: AAGVIQSPRHLIKEKRETATLKCYPIPRHDTVYWYQQGPGQDPQFLISFYEKMQSDKGSIPDRFSAQQFSDYHSELNMSSLELGDSALYFCASRAGTSGSYEQFFGPGTRLTVL.

This sequence joins TRBV19 and TRBJ1-2; the D gene is possibly TRBD1 (6 bases). Germline lookup yields CDR1 LNHDA and CDR2 SQIVND (reference sequence). Between the trimmed V and J ends, which lost 7 bases and 5 bases, there was a span of 14 bases. The length of the CDR3 is 13 residues. The CDR3 nucleotides are TGTGCCAGTAACCCCGGGACACCGTATGGCTACACCTTC. It translates to CASNPGTPYGYTF.

J is TRBJ2-7 and V is TRBV29-1, with 9 bases lining up with TRBD1. The junction had 11 bases not matched to a gene; V was cut back by 4 bases and J by 4 bases. This CDR3 has 15 amino acids. CDR1 and CDR2 from the germline V gene are SQVTM and ANQGSEA. The CDR3 sequence is CSVGGQGSPNYEQYF. CDR3 DNA sequence: TGCAGCGTTGGAGGACAGGGGAGCCCAAATTACGAGCAGTACTTC.

On this clone: The junction and the germline gene differ at one end; a read error may be behind it. This chain connects TRBV7-9 to TRBJ2-5, with TRBD2 matching 12 bases. CDR3 length equals 16 residues. Germline assignment: CDR1 SEHNR and CDR2 FQNEAQ (reference sequence). The CDR3 loop is CSSSPRLAGERETQYF. CDR3 bases: TGTTCCAGCAGCCCCAGACTAGCGGGAGAAAGGGAGACCCAGTACTTC.